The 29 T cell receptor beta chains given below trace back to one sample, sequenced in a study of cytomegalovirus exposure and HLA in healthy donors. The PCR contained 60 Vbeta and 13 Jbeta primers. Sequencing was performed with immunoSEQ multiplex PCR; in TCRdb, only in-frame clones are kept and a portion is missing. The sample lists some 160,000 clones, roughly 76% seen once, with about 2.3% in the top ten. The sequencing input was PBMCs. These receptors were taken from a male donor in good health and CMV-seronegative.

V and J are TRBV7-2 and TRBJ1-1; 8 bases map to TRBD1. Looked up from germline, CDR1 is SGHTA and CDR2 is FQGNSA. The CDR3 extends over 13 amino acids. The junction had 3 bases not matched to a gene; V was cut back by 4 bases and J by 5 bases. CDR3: CASSSYRGTEAFF. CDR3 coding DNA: TGTGCCAGCAGCTCGTACAGGGGGACTGAAGCTTTCTTT. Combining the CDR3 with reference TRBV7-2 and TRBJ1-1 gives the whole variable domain GAGVSQSPSNKVTEKGKDVELRCDPISGHTALYWYRQSLGQGLEFLIYFQGNSAPDKSGLPSDRFSAERTGGSVSTLTIQRTQQEDSAVYLCASSSYRGTEAFFGQGTRLTVV.

The CDR3 loop is CASSPVQVTEAFF. Written as DNA, the CDR3 is TGTGCCAGCAGCCCTGTCCAGGTCACTGAAGCTTTCTTT. The J gene is TRBJ1-1, the V gene TRBV6-5; no firm D call. The germline V gene encodes CDR1 MNHEY and CDR2 SVGAGI. V was trimmed by 6 bases and J by 4 bases, leaving 12 bases between them. The CDR3 totals 13 residues.

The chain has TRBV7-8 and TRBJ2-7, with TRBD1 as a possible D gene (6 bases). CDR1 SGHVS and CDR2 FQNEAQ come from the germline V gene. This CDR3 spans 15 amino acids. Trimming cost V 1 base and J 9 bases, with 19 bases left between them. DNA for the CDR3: TGTGCCAGCAGCTTAGGGGGGTCCACAGGGAACGGGCAGTACTTC. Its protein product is CASSLGGSTGNGQYF. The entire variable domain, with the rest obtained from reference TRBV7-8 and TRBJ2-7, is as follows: GAGVSQSPRYKVAKRGQDVALRCDPISGHVSLFWYQQALGQGPEFLTYFQNEAQLDKSGLPSDRFFAERPEGSVSTLKIQRTQQEDSAVYLCASSLGGSTGNGQYFGPGTRLTVT.

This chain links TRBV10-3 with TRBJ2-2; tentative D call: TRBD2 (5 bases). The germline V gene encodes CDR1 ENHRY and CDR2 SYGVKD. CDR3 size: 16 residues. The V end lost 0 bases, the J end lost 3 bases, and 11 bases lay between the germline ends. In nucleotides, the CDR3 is TGTGCCATCAGTGAGTCGAGGGCCACACACACCGGGGAGCTGTTTTTT. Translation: CAISESRATHTGELFF.

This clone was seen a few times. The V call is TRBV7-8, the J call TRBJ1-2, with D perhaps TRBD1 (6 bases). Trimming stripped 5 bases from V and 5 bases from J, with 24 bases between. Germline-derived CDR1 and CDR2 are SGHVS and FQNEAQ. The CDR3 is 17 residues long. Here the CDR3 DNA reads TGTGCCAGCAGCCCGGGGACACTTATTAGCTCCCTTTATGGCTACACCTTC. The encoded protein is CASSPGTLISSLYGYTF.

The CDR3 protein is CASSPTGVWGEKLFF. The CDR3 nucleotides are TGTGCCAGCTCACCTACAGGGGTTTGGGGTGAAAAACTGTTTTTT. The V gene is TRBV18, the J gene TRBJ1-4; 7 bases are shared with TRBD1. CDR3 length: 15 amino acids. V lost 3 bases and J lost 7; bases outside the gene matches: 8. In germline, CDR1 is KGHSH, CDR2 LQKENI.

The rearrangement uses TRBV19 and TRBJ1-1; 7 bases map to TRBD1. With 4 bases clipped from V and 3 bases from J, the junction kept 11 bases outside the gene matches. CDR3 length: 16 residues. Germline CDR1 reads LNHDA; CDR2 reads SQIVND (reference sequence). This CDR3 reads CASSKPGTVGYTEAFF. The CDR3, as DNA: TGTGCCAGTAGTAAGCCTGGGACAGTCGGGTACACTGAAGCTTTCTTT.

The CDR3 protein is CASSVKGQNTGELFF. CDR3 bases: TGTGCCAGCAGCGTGAAAGGACAGAACACCGGGGAGCTGTTTTTT. This chain joins TRBV9 and TRBJ2-2; a weak D match, TRBD1 (5 bases). The CDR3 loop spans 15 amino acids. V lost 2 bases to trimming and J lost 1 base, with 9 bases between them. CDR1 is SGDLS and CDR2 is YYNGEE in the germline V gene.

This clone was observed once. The CDR3 DNA is TGTGCCAGCAGAGCTCAGGTTTGGGTTTGGACCGGGGAGCTGTTTTTT. This encodes CASRAQVWVWTGELFF. The V gene is TRBV27, the J gene TRBJ2-2; unclear D gene. V was shortened by 6 bases and J by 5 bases, with 19 bases between the two germline ends. In germline, CDR1 is MNHEY, CDR2 SMNVEV (reference sequence). CDR3 length equals 16 residues.

DNA for the CDR3: TGTGCCAGCTCACCGCGGCCCCCGGGGGGAAGTGCGCCCCAGCATTTT. Residues: CASSPRPPGGSAPQHF. This chain joins TRBV18 and TRBJ1-5, with TRBD1 as a possible D gene (5 bases). CDR3 length equals 16 residues. The germline gives CDR1 KGHSH, CDR2 LQKENI. The V and J ends lost 3 bases and 9 bases respectively, with 21 bases between them.

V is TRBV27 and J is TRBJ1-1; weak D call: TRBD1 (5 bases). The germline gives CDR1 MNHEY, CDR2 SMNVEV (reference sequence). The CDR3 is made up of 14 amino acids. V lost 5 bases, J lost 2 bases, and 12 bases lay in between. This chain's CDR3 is CASSLTGTNTEAFF. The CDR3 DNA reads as TGTGCCAGCAGTCTAACCGGGACTAACACTGAAGCTTTCTTT.

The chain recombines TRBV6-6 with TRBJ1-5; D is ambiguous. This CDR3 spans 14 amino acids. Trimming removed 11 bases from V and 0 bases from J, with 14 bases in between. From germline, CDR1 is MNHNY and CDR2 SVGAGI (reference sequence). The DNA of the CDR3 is TGTGCCCATGCGAAGCTCTATAGCAATCAGCCCCAGCATTTT. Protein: CAHAKLYSNQPQHF.

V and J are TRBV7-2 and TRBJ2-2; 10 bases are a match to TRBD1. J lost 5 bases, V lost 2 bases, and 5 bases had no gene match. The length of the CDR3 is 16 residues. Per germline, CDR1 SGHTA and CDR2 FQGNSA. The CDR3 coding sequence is TGTGCCAGCAGCTTATCTAGGGACAGGGGTACCGGGGAGCTGTTTTTT. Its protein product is CASSLSRDRGTGELFF. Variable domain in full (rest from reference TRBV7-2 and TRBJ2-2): GAGVSQSPSNKVTEKGKDVELRCDPISGHTALYWYRQSLGQGLEFLIYFQGNSAPDKSGLPSDRFSAERTGGSVSTLTIQRTQQEDSAVYLCASSLSRDRGTGELFFGEGSRLTVL.

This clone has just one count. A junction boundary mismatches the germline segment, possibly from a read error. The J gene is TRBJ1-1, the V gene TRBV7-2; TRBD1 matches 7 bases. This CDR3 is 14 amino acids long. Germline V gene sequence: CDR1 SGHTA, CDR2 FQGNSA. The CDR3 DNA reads TGTGCCCGCAGCTTAGCGCTCAGGGGGACTGAAGCTTTCTTT. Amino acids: CARSLALRGTEAFF.

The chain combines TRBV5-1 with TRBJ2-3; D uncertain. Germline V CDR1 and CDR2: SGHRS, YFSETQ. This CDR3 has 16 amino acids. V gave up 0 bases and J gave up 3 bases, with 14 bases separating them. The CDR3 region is CASSLVPVIGTDTQYF. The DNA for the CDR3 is TGCGCCAGCAGCTTGGTACCAGTTATCGGGACAGATACGCAGTATTTT. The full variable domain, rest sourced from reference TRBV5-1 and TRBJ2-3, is KAGVTQTPRYLIKTRGQQVTLSCSPISGHRSVSWYQQTPGQGLQFLFEYFSETQRNKGNFPGRFSGRQFSNSRSEMNVSTLELGDSALYLCASSLVPVIGTDTQYFGPGTRLTVL.

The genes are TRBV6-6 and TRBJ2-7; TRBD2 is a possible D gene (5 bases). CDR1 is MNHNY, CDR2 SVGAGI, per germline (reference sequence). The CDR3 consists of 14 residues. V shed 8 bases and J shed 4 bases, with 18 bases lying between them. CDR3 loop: CASLTLSGKYEQYF. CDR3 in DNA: TGTGCCAGCCTTACTTTATCGGGGAAATACGAGCAGTACTTC.

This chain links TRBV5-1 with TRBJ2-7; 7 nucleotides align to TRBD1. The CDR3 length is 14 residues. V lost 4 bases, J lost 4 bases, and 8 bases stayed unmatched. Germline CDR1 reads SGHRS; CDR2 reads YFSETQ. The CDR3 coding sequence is TGCGCCAGCAGCCCGGTTTCGACAGGGTACGAGCAGTACTTC. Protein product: CASSPVSTGYEQYF.

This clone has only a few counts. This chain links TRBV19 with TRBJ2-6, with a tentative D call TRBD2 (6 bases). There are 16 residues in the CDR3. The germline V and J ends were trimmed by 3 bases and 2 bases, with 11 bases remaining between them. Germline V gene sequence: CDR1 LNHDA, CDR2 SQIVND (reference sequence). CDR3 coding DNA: TGTGCCAGTAGTATCATCGGGGGAACTGGGGCCAACGTCCTGACTTTC. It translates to CASSIIGGTGANVLTF.

CDR3 sequence (DNA): TGTGCCAGCAGCGTCGGGACAGGGGGCGAAGATGGCTACACCTTC. Translated, it gives CASSVGTGGEDGYTF. The chain employs TRBV9 and TRBJ1-2; 12 nucleotides line up with TRBD1. With 2 bases clipped from V and 6 bases from J, the junction kept 5 bases outside the gene matches. The CDR3 sequence is 15 residues long. Germline V lookup: CDR1 SGDLS, CDR2 YYNGEE. Combining the CDR3 with reference TRBV9 and TRBJ1-2 gives the whole variable domain DSGVTQTPKHLITATGQRVTLRCSPRSGDLSVYWYQQSLDQGLQFLIQYYNGEERAKGNILERFSAQQFPDLHSELNLSSLELGDSALYFCASSVGTGGEDGYTFGSGTRLTVV.

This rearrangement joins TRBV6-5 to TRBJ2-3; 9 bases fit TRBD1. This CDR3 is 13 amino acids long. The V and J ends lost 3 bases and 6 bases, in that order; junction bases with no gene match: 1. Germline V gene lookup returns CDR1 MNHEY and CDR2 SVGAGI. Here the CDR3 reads CASSYGQGDTQYF. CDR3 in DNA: TGTGCCAGCAGTTATGGACAGGGGGATACGCAGTATTTT.

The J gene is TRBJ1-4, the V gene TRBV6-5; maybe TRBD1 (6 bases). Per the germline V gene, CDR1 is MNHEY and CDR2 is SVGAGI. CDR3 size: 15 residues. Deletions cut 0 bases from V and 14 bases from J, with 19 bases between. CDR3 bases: TGTGCCAGCAGTTACTCGAGTAGAGGGGGGGCATTGCTGTTTTTT. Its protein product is CASSYSSRGGALLFF.

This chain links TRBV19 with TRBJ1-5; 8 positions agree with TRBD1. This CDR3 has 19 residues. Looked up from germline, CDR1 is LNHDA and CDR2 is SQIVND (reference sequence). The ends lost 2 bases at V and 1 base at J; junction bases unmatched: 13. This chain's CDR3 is CASSISGQALSGSNQPQHF. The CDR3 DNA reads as TGTGCCAGTAGTATATCGGGACAGGCCCTCTCGGGAAGCAATCAGCCCCAGCATTTT. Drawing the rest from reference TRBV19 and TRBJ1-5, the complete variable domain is DGGITQSPKYLFRKEGQNVTLSCEQNLNHDAMYWYRQDPGQGLRLIYYSQIVNDFQKGDIAEGYSVSREKKESFPLTVTSAQKNPTAFYLCASSISGQALSGSNQPQHFGDGTRLSIL.

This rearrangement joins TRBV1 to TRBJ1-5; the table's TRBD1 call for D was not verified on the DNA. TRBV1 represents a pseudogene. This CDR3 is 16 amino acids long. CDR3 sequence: CTSTWTGNLSNQPQCF. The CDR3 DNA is TGCACCAGCACCTGGACAGGGAACCTTAGCAATCAGCCCCAGTGTTTT.

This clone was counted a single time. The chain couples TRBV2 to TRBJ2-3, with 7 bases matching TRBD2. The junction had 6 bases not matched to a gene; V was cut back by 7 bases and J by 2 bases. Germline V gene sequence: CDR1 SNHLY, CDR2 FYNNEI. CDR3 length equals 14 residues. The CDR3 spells CASTGLGATDTQYF. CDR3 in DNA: TGTGCCAGCACCGGACTAGGGGCCACAGATACGCAGTATTTT. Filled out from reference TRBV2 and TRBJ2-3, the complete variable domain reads EPEVTQTPSHQVTQMGQEVILRCVPISNHLYFYWYRQILGQKVEFLVSFYNNEISEKSEIFDDQFSVERPDGSNFTLKIRSTKLEDSAMYFCASTGLGATDTQYFGPGTRLTVL.

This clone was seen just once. In nucleotides, the CDR3 is TGTGCCAGCAGCTTGTCCCAGGGGAGTAATACTGAAGCTTTCTTT. Translated: CASSLSQGSNTEAFF. The chain carries TRBV7-9 and TRBJ1-1; weak D call: TRBD1 (6 bases). This CDR3 is built from 15 residues. CDR1 and CDR2 (germline): SEHNR, FQNEAQ (reference sequence). V lost 3 bases to trimming and J lost 5 bases, with 16 bases between them.

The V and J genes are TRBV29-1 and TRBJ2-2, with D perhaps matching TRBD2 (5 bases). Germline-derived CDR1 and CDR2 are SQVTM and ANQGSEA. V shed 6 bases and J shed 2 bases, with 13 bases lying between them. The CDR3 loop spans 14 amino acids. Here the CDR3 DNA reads TGCAGCGTCCCGAGGGAGACCAACACCGGGGAGCTGTTTTTT. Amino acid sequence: CSVPRETNTGELFF.

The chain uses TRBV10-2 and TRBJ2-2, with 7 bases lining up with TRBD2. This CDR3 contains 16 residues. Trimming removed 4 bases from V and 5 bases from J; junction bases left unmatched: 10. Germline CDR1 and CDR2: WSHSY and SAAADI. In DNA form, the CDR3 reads TGCGCCAGCAGTGGACCGTGGGAGGGAACGACCGGGGAGCTGTTTTTT. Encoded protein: CASSGPWEGTTGELFF.

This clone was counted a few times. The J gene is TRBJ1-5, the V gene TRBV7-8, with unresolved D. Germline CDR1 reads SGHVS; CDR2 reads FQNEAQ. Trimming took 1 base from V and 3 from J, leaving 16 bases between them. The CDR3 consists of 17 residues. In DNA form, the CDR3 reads TGTGCCAGCAGCTTAGATGCGGCGAGGTTGAACAATCAGCCCCAGCATTTT. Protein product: CASSLDAARLNNQPQHF.

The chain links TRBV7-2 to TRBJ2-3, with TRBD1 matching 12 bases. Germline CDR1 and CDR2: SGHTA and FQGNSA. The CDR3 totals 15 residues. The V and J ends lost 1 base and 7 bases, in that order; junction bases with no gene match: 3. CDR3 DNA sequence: TGTGCCAGCAGCTTAGTGGGACAGGGGGCACATACGCAGTATTTT. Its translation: CASSLVGQGAHTQYF.